This T cell receptor beta chain was sequenced in a study of T cells after yellow fever vaccination. At the level of the study: Fractions with few cells were prepared using SMART-Seq v4 Ultra Low Input. Findings of the study overall: Some clonotypes were seen in both the CD4 and the CD8 compartments. These made up a small share and likely arose from convergent recombination. The secondary response was weaker but peaked faster, day 5 versus 15.

In the case of this clonotype: Its antigen is unknown.

The 5'RACE template-switching step produced TCR cDNA and added a universal primer site and UMIs. A single record per CDR3 protein comes from TCRdb applying MiXCR to the 5' RACE reads. The sample lists approximately 150,000 distinct CDR3 sequences, roughly 6.2% occurring once. This CDR3 spans 14 amino acids. The V end was cut by 1 base, the J end by 1 base, with 7 bases between. Per germline, CDR1 SEHNR and CDR2 FQNEAQ (reference sequence). This sequence originates from a young man who received the YFV17D yellow fever vaccine. The sample was CD4+ T cells sorted from PBMCs, taken on the day of the first yellow fever vaccination. This sequence joins TRBV7-9 and TRBJ1-2, with no clear D. Here the CDR3 reads CASSLGRNNYGYTF. CDR3 sequence (DNA): TGTGCCAGCAGCTTAGGGCGGAATAACTATGGCTACACCTTC.